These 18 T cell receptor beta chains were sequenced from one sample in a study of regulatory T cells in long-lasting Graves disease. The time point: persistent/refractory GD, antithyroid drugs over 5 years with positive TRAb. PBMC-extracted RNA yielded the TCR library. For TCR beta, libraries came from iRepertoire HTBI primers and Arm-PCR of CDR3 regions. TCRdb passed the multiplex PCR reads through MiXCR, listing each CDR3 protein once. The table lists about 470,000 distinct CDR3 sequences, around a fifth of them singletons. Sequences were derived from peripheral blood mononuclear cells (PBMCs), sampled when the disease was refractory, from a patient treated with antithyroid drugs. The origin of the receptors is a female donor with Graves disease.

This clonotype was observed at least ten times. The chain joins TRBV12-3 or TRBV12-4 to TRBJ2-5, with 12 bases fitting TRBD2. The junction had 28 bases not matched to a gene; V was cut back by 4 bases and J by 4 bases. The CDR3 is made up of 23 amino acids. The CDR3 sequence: CASSSPGHGGVLAGGRPIETQYF. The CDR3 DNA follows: TGTGCCAGCAGTTCACCGGGACACGGGGGCGTACTAGCGGGGGGCCGGCCGATAGAGACCCAGTACTTC.

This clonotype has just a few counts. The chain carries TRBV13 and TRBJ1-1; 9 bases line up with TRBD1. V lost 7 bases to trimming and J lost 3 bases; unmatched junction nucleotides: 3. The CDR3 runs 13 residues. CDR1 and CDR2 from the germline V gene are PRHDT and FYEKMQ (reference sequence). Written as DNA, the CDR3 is TGTGCCAGCAACGACAGGGGGTACACTGAAGCTTTCTTT. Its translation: CASNDRGYTEAFF.

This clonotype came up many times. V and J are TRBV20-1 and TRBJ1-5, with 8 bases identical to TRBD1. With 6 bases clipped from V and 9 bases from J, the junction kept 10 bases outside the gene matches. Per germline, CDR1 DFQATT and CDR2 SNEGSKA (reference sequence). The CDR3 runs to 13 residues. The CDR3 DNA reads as TGCAGTGCCGAAGGACAGGGCGATATGCCCCAGCATTTT. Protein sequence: CSAEGQGDMPQHF.

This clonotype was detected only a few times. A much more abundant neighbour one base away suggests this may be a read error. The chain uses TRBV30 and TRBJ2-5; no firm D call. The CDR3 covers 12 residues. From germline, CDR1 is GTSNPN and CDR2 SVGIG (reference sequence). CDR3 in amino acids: CAWGVSGETQYF. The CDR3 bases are TGTGCCTGGGGTGTATCAGGAGAGACCCAGTACTTC.

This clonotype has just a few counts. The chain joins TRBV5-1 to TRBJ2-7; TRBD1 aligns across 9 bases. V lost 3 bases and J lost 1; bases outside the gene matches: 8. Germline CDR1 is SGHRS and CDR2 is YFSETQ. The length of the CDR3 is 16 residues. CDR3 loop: CASSSGRDRVSYEQYF. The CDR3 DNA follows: TGCGCCAGCAGCTCCGGTCGGGACAGGGTATCCTACGAGCAGTACTTC.

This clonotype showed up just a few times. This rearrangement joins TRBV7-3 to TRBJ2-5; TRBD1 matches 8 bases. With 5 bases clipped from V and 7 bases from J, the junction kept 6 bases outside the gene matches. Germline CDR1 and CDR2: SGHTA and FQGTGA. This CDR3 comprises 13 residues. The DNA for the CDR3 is TGTGCCAGCAGCGCCGGACAGGGCAGGACCCAGTACTTC. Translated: CASSAGQGRTQYF.

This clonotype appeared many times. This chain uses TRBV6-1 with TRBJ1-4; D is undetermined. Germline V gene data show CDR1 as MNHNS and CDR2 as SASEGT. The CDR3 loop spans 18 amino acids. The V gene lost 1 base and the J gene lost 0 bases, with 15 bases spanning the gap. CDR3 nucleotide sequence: TGTGCCAGCAGTGAAGACCCCCTGGGCACGTCAACTAATGAAAAACTGTTTTTT. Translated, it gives CASSEDPLGTSTNEKLFF.

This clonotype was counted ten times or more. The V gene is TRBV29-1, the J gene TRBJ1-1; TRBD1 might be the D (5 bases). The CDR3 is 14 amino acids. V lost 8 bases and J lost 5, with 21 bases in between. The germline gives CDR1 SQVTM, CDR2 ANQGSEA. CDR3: CSHAGQAGYTEAFF. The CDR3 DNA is TGCAGCCACGCGGGGCAGGCAGGGTATACTGAAGCTTTCTTT.

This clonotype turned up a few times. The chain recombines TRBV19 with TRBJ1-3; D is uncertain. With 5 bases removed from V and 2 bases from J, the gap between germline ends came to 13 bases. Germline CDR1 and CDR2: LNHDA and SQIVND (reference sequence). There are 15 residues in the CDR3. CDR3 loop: CASSEGTDTGNTIYF. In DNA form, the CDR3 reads TGTGCCAGTAGTGAGGGCACTGATACTGGAAACACCATATATTTT.

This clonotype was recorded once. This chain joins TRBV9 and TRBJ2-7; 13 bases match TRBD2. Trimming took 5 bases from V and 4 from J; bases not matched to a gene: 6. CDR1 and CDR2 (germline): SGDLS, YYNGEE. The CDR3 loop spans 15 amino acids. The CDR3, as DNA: TGTGCCAGCAGTCAAACGGGACTAGCGGGGTACGAGCAGTACTTC. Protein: CASSQTGLAGYEQYF.

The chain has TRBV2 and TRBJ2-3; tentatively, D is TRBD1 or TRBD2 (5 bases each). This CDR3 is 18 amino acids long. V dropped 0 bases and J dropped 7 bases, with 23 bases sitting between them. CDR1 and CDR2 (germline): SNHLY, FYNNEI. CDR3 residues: CASSEAKGTVSPLNTQYF. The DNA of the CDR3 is TGTGCCAGCAGTGAAGCTAAAGGGACCGTATCCCCTCTGAATACGCAGTATTTT.

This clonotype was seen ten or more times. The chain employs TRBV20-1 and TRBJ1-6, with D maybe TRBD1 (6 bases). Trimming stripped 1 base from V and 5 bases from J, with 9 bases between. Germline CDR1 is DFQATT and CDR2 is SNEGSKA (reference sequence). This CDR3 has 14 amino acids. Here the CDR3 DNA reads TGCAGTGCTAGAGGCCGACAGGATAATTCACCCCTCCACTTT. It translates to CSARGRQDNSPLHF.

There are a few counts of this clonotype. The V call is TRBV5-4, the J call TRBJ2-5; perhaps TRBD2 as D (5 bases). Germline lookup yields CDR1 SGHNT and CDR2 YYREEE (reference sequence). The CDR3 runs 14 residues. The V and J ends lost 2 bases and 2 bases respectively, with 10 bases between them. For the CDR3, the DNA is TGTGCCAGCAGCTTCGCCCGGACTCAAGAGACCCAGTACTTC. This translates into CASSFARTQETQYF. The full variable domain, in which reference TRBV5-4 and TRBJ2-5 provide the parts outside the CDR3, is ETGVTQSPTHLIKTRGQQVTLRCSSQSGHNTVSWYQQALGQGPQFIFQYYREEENGRGNFPPRFSGLQFPNYSSELNVNALELDDSALYLCASSFARTQETQYFGPGTRLLVL.

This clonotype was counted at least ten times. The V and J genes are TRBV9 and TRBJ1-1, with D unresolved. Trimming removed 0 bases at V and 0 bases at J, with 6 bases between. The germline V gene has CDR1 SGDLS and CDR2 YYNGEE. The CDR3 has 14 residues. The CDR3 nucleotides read TGTGCCAGCAGCGTAGGAGGGATGAACACTGAAGCTTTCTTT. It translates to CASSVGGMNTEAFF.

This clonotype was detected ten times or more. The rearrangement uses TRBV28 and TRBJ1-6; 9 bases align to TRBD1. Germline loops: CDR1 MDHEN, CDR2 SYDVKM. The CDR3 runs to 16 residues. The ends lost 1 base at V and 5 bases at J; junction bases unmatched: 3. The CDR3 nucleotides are TGTGCCAGCAGTTTATCTACAGGGGGCAATAATTCACCCCTCCACTTT. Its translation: CASSLSTGGNNSPLHF.

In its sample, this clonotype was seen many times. This chain's CDR3 is CASSATPRNTEAFF. In nucleotides, the CDR3 is TGTGCCAGCAGCGCAACCCCTAGGAACACTGAAGCTTTCTTT. The chain combines TRBV11-2 with TRBJ1-1; D remains ambiguous. CDR1 is SGHAT and CDR2 is FQNNGV in the germline V gene. V dropped 5 bases and J dropped 1 base, with 11 bases sitting between them. CDR3 size: 14 residues.

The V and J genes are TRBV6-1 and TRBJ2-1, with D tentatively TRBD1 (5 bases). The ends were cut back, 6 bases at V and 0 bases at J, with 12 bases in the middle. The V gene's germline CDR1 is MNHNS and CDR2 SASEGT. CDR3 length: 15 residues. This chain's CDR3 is CASRRTPFSYNEQFF. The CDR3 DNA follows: TGTGCCAGCAGGCGGACACCCTTCTCCTACAATGAGCAGTTCTTC.

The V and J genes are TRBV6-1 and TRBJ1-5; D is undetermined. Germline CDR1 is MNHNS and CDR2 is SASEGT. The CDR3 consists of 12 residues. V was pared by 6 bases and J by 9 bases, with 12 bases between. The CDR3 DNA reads TGTGCCAGCAGGGATTCGTGGGGGCCCCAGCATTTT. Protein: CASRDSWGPQHF.